These 26 T cell receptor beta chains came from one sample sequenced in a study of T-cell memory formation after mild COVID-19. TCRdb recomputed calls from the 5' RACE reads with MiXCR, one row per CDR3 protein. The repertoire holds some 250,000 distinct CDR3 sequences, with about a sixth as singletons. The specimen was PBMCs or a T cell subset sorted from them (not recorded which). Every receptor here comes from a young man who had mild COVID-19 (a few samples of this study predate the infection). Cell type and time point are not known.

In its sample, this clonotype was seen a few times. The rearrangement uses TRBV7-2 and TRBJ2-2, with D unclear. The CDR3 runs to 14 residues. Germline CDR1 is SGHTA and CDR2 is FQGNSA. V lost 0 bases and J 6 bases, leaving 8 bases between the germline ends. CDR3 DNA: TGTGCCAGCAGCTTAGCGGGGATTCCCGGGGAGCTGTTTTTT. Its protein product is CASSLAGIPGELFF.

This clonotype was counted ten times or more. The chain uses TRBV24-1 and TRBJ2-7; D might be TRBD2 (6 bases). Trimming took off 4 bases at V and 7 bases at J, with 16 bases between the two ends. The CDR3 consists of 14 residues. Germline V gives CDR1 KGHDR, CDR2 SFDVKD. The CDR3 coding sequence is TGTGCCACCAGTGACTCCGGGACTCCGGGGGAGCAGTACTTC. This codes for CATSDSGTPGEQYF.

This clonotype has just a few counts. The V call is TRBV9, the J call TRBJ2-2; D is ambiguous. CDR1 SGDLS and CDR2 YYNGEE come from the germline V gene. The germline V and J ends were trimmed by 2 bases and 4 bases, with 15 bases remaining between them. The CDR3 runs to 16 residues. The CDR3: CASSVSVQPFTGELFF. For the CDR3, the DNA is TGTGCCAGCAGCGTTTCGGTACAGCCGTTCACCGGGGAGCTGTTTTTT.

This clonotype has a handful of counts. The DNA for the CDR3 is TGTGCCAGCATGGGGGCGAACATTCAGTACTTC. Translation gives CASMGANIQYF. J is TRBJ2-4 and V is TRBV27, with a tentative D call TRBD1 (6 bases). CDR3 length equals 11 residues. V shed 7 bases and J shed 7 bases, with 8 bases lying between them. The germline V gene has CDR1 MNHEY and CDR2 SMNVEV (reference sequence).

This clonotype has just a few counts. The gene calls are TRBV6-2 or TRBV6-3 and TRBJ1-5; D is unclear. The CDR3 runs 15 residues. Germline-derived CDR1 and CDR2 are MNHEY and SVGEGT. Trimming left V 8 bases short and J 1 base short, with 15 bases between. CDR3 in amino acids: CASGPWLGSNQPQHF. The CDR3 coding sequence is TGTGCCAGCGGACCGTGGCTCGGAAGCAATCAGCCCCAGCATTTT.

This chain links TRBV9 with TRBJ2-3; weak D call: TRBD2 (5 bases). The CDR3 contains 14 residues. The germline V gene has CDR1 SGDLS and CDR2 YYNGEE. Deletions cut 4 bases from V and 3 bases from J, with 12 bases between. CDR3 sequence reads: CASSTRGWTDTQYF. The CDR3, as DNA: TGTGCCAGCAGCACGAGAGGGTGGACAGATACGCAGTATTTT.

This clonotype was seen more than once but under ten times. V gene TRBV2 combines with J gene TRBJ1-4, with TRBD1 as a possible D gene (6 bases). V gave up 7 bases and J gave up 4 bases, with 13 bases separating them. Per germline, CDR1 SNHLY and CDR2 FYNNEI. The CDR3 extends over 14 amino acids. The DNA for the CDR3 is TGTGCCAGCATTCCGGGACACGGTAATGAAAAACTGTTTTTT. This sequence encodes CASIPGHGNEKLFF.

This clonotype turned up a few times. The rearrangement joins TRBV12-3 or TRBV12-4 to TRBJ1-5, with D tentatively TRBD1 (6 bases). Between the trimmed V and J ends, which lost 3 bases and 0 bases, there was a span of 9 bases. This CDR3 has 15 residues. The CDR3 nucleotides are TGTGCCAGCAGTTTTTGGGACAATAGCAATCAGCCCCAGCATTTT. This sequence encodes CASSFWDNSNQPQHF.

The table lists this clonotype with a few counts. The chain combines TRBV12-3 or TRBV12-4 with TRBJ1-1, with D possibly TRBD1 on 5 matching bases. The CDR3 loop spans 15 amino acids. Trimming left V 4 bases short and J 0 bases short, with 12 bases between. CDR3 in DNA: TGTGCCAGCAGTTACCTTACAGGAATGAACACTGAAGCTTTCTTT. Residues: CASSYLTGMNTEAFF.

This clonotype was counted only a few times. The rearrangement joins TRBV5-1 to TRBJ2-1; 8 nucleotides line up with TRBD2. The germline V gene encodes CDR1 SGHRS and CDR2 YFSETQ. V was clipped by 4 bases and J by 4 bases; unmatched bases: 10. This CDR3 comprises 16 residues. In DNA form, the CDR3 reads TGCGCCAGCAGCCCCACCGGGGGGGCGGGGTACAATGAGCAGTTCTTC. Its protein is CASSPTGGAGYNEQFF.

This sequence joins TRBV5-1 and TRBJ1-2; D might be TRBD1 (6 bases). The CDR3 spans 13 residues. Germline CDR1 is SGHRS and CDR2 is YFSETQ. Trimming stripped 4 bases from V and 4 bases from J, with 11 bases between. The CDR3: CASSLGQIYGYTF. The DNA for the CDR3 is TGCGCCAGCAGCCTCGGACAGATCTATGGCTACACCTTC.

The rearrangement links TRBV9 to TRBJ2-1; D gene ambiguous. Per germline, CDR1 SGDLS and CDR2 YYNGEE. With 4 bases removed from V and 7 bases from J, the gap between germline ends came to 9 bases. This CDR3 region has 12 residues. The CDR3 here is CASSPQMNEQFF. The DNA of the CDR3 is TGTGCCAGCAGCCCTCAGATGAATGAGCAGTTCTTC.

This clonotype was seen once. The rearrangement joins TRBV10-3 to TRBJ1-5; D not certain. CDR1 and CDR2 (germline): ENHRY, SYGVKD. The CDR3 has 15 amino acids. Trimming pared 0 bases from V and 5 bases from J, leaving 11 bases between. Here the CDR3 DNA reads TGTGCCATCAGTGAGTCGACTCCGGTTCATCAGCCCCAGCATTTT. It translates to CAISESTPVHQPQHF.

This clonotype is labeled as large (0.1 to 1%). This chain's CDR3 is CASSPGYEQFF. The DNA for the CDR3 is TGTGCCAGCAGCCCTGGGTATGAGCAGTTCTTC. The chain is built from TRBV7-6 and TRBJ2-1, with D uncertain. With 5 bases removed from V and 8 bases from J, the gap between germline ends came to 7 bases. Germline CDR1 SGHVS, CDR2 FNYEAQ. The CDR3 is 11 residues long.

The CDR3 DNA reads as TGTGCCAGCTCACCACAGGGGCCAGGCCAGCCCCAGCATTTT. Its protein product is CASSPQGPGQPQHF. The rearrangement uses TRBV18 and TRBJ1-5; D is possibly TRBD1 (5 bases). The CDR3 contains 14 residues. The germline gives CDR1 KGHSH, CDR2 LQKENI. Deletions cut 1 base from V and 7 bases from J, with 11 bases between.

This chain links TRBV6-5 with TRBJ2-1, with D maybe TRBD1 (6 bases). The ends were cut back, 6 bases at V and 6 bases at J, with 12 bases in the middle. The length of the CDR3 is 13 residues. Germline V CDR1 and CDR2: MNHEY, SVGAGI. The CDR3 region is CASSYTGPNEQFF. The CDR3 DNA is TGTGCCAGCAGCTATACAGGGCCCAATGAGCAGTTCTTC.

This clonotype has a handful of counts. The chain couples TRBV6-5 to TRBJ1-1; 9 nucleotides line up with TRBD1. The V and J ends lost 5 bases and 12 bases, in that order; junction bases with no gene match: 10. CDR1 is MNHEY and CDR2 is SVGAGI in the germline V gene. CDR3 length: 13 amino acids. CDR3 loop: CASSNRDRAATFF. In DNA form, the CDR3 reads TGTGCCAGCAGTAACCGGGACAGGGCGGCGACTTTCTTT.

The V gene is TRBV5-6, the J gene TRBJ2-3; D possibly corresponds to TRBD1 (5 bases). The CDR3 extends over 12 amino acids. The V gene lost 0 bases and the J gene lost 10 bases, with 9 bases spanning the gap. Germline assignment: CDR1 SGHDT and CDR2 YYEEEE. The chain's CDR3 is CASSLARAAQYF. The CDR3 DNA reads TGTGCCAGCAGCTTGGCCAGGGCAGCGCAGTATTTT.

This clonotype was counted a single time. The chain employs TRBV4-1 and TRBJ2-2; D is undetermined. Deletions cut 3 bases from V and 8 bases from J, with 7 bases between. The germline V gene has CDR1 MGHRA and CDR2 YSYEKL. This CDR3 has 12 amino acids. The chain's CDR3 is CASSHRPGELFF. The CDR3 DNA sequence: TGCGCCAGCAGCCACAGACCAGGGGAGCTGTTTTTT.

The V call is TRBV20-1, the J call TRBJ2-7; the D gene is possibly TRBD1 (5 bases). V was trimmed by 3 bases and J by 3 bases, leaving 18 bases between them. This CDR3 has 15 amino acids. Germline lookup yields CDR1 DFQATT and CDR2 SNEGSKA (reference sequence). The CDR3 DNA reads TGCAGTGCTAGCAGGGCTGCCGGAAGCGTCTACGAGCAGTACTTC. Protein: CSASRAAGSVYEQYF.

V and J are TRBV29-1 and TRBJ2-3; 9 bases are shared with TRBD2. Germline trimming cut 2 bases from V and 3 bases from J; bases unmatched to any gene: 9. This CDR3 is 16 amino acids long. Germline values: CDR1 SQVTM, CDR2 ANQGSEA. CDR3 protein: CSVEFVGGGATDTQYF. DNA for the CDR3: TGCAGCGTTGAATTCGTTGGCGGGGGGGCAACAGATACGCAGTATTTT.

This clonotype was detected only a few times. This chain links TRBV10-3 with TRBJ1-2, with no clear D. V lost 2 bases to trimming and J lost 6 bases, with 16 bases between them. The CDR3 contains 15 residues. Germline loops: CDR1 ENHRY, CDR2 SYGVKD. CDR3 nucleotides: TGTGCCATCAGTGAGCCGGCCGGGGTGTCGGATGGCTACACCTTC. Protein: CAISEPAGVSDGYTF.

V usage is TRBV7-9 and J usage is TRBJ1-1; a possible D gene is TRBD1 (5 bases). The CDR3 has 14 amino acids. Trimming took 3 bases from V and 4 from J, leaving 12 bases between them. CDR1 is SEHNR, CDR2 FQNEAQ, per germline (reference sequence). CDR3 protein: CASSFQGTVTEAFF. CDR3 sequence (DNA): TGTGCCAGCAGCTTTCAGGGTACAGTCACTGAAGCTTTCTTT. Complete variable domain (other parts from reference TRBV7-9 and TRBJ1-1): DTGVSQNPRHKITKRGQNVTFRCDPISEHNRLYWYRQTLGQGPEFLTYFQNEAQLEKSRLLSDRFSAERPKGSFSTLEIQRTEQGDSAMYLCASSFQGTVTEAFFGQGTRLTVV.

The rearrangement uses TRBV5-1 and TRBJ1-1, with D possibly being TRBD1 (5 bases). CDR1 and CDR2 (germline): SGHRS, YFSETQ. The CDR3 consists of 15 residues. V lost 3 bases, J lost 0 bases, and 12 bases lay in between. This CDR3 reads CASSSLGTMNTEAFF. CDR3 DNA: TGCGCCAGCAGCTCTCTCGGGACTATGAACACTGAAGCTTTCTTT.

This sequence joins TRBV29-1 and TRBJ2-5; D assignment may be TRBD1 or TRBD2 (6 bases each). Per the germline V gene, CDR1 is SQVTM and CDR2 is ANQGSEA. The CDR3 loop spans 12 amino acids. V was pared by 5 bases and J by 5 bases, with 12 bases between. This chain's CDR3 is CSVPGAWETQYF. The CDR3 DNA reads TGCAGCGTTCCGGGGGCTTGGGAGACCCAGTACTTC.

The chain recombines TRBV9 with TRBJ1-2; D might be TRBD1 (5 bases). This CDR3 contains 15 residues. V was clipped by 0 bases and J by 2 bases, with 11 bases between them. CDR1 is SGDLS, CDR2 YYNGEE, per germline. Here the CDR3 reads CASSVDGRENYGYTF. In DNA form, the CDR3 reads TGTGCCAGCAGCGTAGATGGCAGGGAGAACTATGGCTACACCTTC. Complete variable domain (other parts from reference TRBV9 and TRBJ1-2): DSGVTQTPKHLITATGQRVTLRCSPRSGDLSVYWYQQSLDQGLQFLIQYYNGEERAKGNILERFSAQQFPDLHSELNLSSLELGDSALYFCASSVDGRENYGYTFGSGTRLTVV.